This passage covers 20 T cell receptor beta chains from one sample sequenced in a study of T cells in localized non-small cell lung cancer. Sequenced by immunoSEQ multiplex PCR; TCRdb stores in-frame clones only, minus some. In the table there are under 1,500 clones, approximately 39% of which are singletons. The material sequenced was lung tumor tissue, taken before any cancer treatment. The source of these receptors is a male donor at least 60 years old with stage I squamous cell lung carcinoma.

The chain recombines TRBV19 with TRBJ1-1; 10 nucleotides match TRBD1. This CDR3 contains 13 residues. Trimming took 8 bases from V and 6 from J; bases not matched to a gene: 6. The V gene's germline CDR1 is LNHDA and CDR2 SQIVND (reference sequence). This CDR3 reads CASGQGVIAEAFF. In DNA form, the CDR3 reads TGTGCCAGTGGACAGGGGGTTATCGCTGAAGCTTTCTTT.

The rearrangement links TRBV15 to TRBJ2-1, with TRBD1 identical over 7 bases. The CDR3 spans 17 residues. V dropped 5 bases and J dropped 9; count of bases not matched to a gene: 19. The V gene's germline CDR1 is LNHNV and CDR2 YYDKDF (reference sequence). The CDR3 protein is CATSGRLDRSDHSEQFF. The CDR3, as DNA: TGTGCCACCAGCGGGCGCCTGGACAGGAGCGACCACAGTGAGCAGTTCTTC. Supplemented by reference TRBV15 and TRBJ2-1, the full variable domain reads DAMVIQNPRYQVTQFGKPVTLSCSQTLNHNVMYWYQQKSSQAPKLLFHYYDKDFNNEADTPDNFQSRRPNTSFCFLDIRSPGLGDTAMYLCATSGRLDRSDHSEQFFGPGTRLTVL.

This clone was detected only a few times. The V gene is TRBV28, the J gene TRBJ1-1; 8 positions match TRBD1. CDR3 length: 14 residues. After removal of 5 bases from V and 10 bases from J, the junction contained 12 bases not matched to a gene. Per the germline V gene, CDR1 is MDHEN and CDR2 is SYDVKM. The CDR3 here is CASSGSHPGGTAFF. DNA for the CDR3: TGTGCCAGCAGTGGCTCCCATCCAGGGGGCACAGCTTTCTTT. The full variable domain, completed using reference TRBV28 and TRBJ1-1, is DVKVTQSSRYLVKRTGEKVFLECVQDMDHENMFWYRQDPGLGLRLIYFSYDVKMKEKGDIPEGYSVSREKKERFSLILESASTNQTSMYLCASSGSHPGGTAFFGQGTRLTVV.

The chain recombines TRBV10-1 with TRBJ2-2, with D possibly being TRBD1 or TRBD2 (5 bases each). Looked up from germline, CDR1 is WNHNN and CDR2 is SYGVQD (reference sequence). V was trimmed by 5 bases and J by 13 bases, leaving 17 bases between them. The length of the CDR3 is 13 residues. CDR3 loop: CASSPGPESRLFF. The CDR3, as DNA: TGCGCCAGCAGTCCGGGACCCGAGAGTAGGCTGTTTTTT.

This clone showed up just once. The chain has TRBV18 and TRBJ2-2; 10 bases agree with TRBD1. Germline CDR1 is KGHSH and CDR2 is LQKENI. The CDR3 length is 20 residues. V lost 0 bases, J lost 1 base, and 11 bases stayed unmatched. CDR3 DNA sequence: TGTGCCAGCTCACCACCGGGGGCCGGGACAGGGGCTATGAACACCGGGGAGCTGTTTTTT. The encoded protein is CASSPPGAGTGAMNTGELFF.

The chain joins TRBV28 to TRBJ2-7; D remains unclear. The germline CDR1 and CDR2 sequences are MDHEN and SYDVKM. The length of the CDR3 is 15 residues. V lost 3 bases to trimming and J lost 0 bases, with 12 bases between them. Here the CDR3 DNA reads TGTGCCAGCAGTTTTCTCCGATCGAGCTCCTACGAGCAGTACTTC. This sequence encodes CASSFLRSSSYEQYF.

This clone was counted a single time. This chain links TRBV28 with TRBJ2-7; TRBD1 matches 8 bases. The germline V gene encodes CDR1 MDHEN and CDR2 SYDVKM. The CDR3 has 15 amino acids. J lost 2 bases, V lost 4 bases, and 7 bases had no gene match. The CDR3 nucleotides read TGTGCCAGCAGTTACGGACAGGGAGACCCCTACGAGCAGTACTTC. Its protein is CASSYGQGDPYEQYF.

V gene TRBV18 combines with J gene TRBJ2-7, with a weak D call TRBD2 (6 bases). The V end lost 6 bases, the J end lost 2 bases, and 11 bases lay between the germline ends. Germline V lookup: CDR1 KGHSH, CDR2 LQKENI. This CDR3 region has 13 residues. The CDR3, as DNA: TGTGCCAGCTCCACGACTAGAGCCTACGAGCAGTACTTC. This gives the protein CASSTTRAYEQYF.

The rearrangement links TRBV11-3 to TRBJ2-1; D might be TRBD1 (5 bases). The ends were cut back, 3 bases at V and 2 bases at J, with 11 bases in the middle. This CDR3 region has 15 residues. CDR1 and CDR2 from the germline V gene are SGHNT and YENEEA. Here the CDR3 reads CASSFQQAPYNEQFF. The CDR3 DNA reads as TGTGCCAGCAGCTTTCAACAGGCGCCCTACAATGAGCAGTTCTTC.

In this sample, this clone turned up a few times. This chain uses TRBV9 with TRBJ2-5; no clear D gene. CDR3 length: 15 amino acids. Germline V CDR1 and CDR2: SGDLS, YYNGEE. Trimming cost V 5 bases and J 0 bases, with 14 bases left between them. Here the CDR3 reads CASSEWALYQETQYF. CDR3 nucleotides: TGTGCCAGCAGTGAATGGGCGTTGTACCAAGAGACCCAGTACTTC.

Concerning this clone: The junction does not match germline at one end; this may be a read error. The genes are TRBV11-3 and TRBJ2-7, with D maybe TRBD1 (5 bases). Germline CDR1 reads SGHNT; CDR2 reads YENEEA. This CDR3 has 14 residues. The CDR3 here is CASSYDSPDGLRDF. In DNA, the CDR3 is TGTGCCAGCAGCTACGACAGTCCCGACGGCTTACGGGACTTC.

The chain uses TRBV5-1 and TRBJ1-5; the D gene is possibly TRBD1 (5 bases). The CDR3 consists of 15 residues. V was pared by 5 bases and J by 3 bases, with 15 bases between. Germline-derived CDR1 and CDR2 are SGHRS and YFSETQ. CDR3 in amino acids: CASRWDSSFNQPQHF. CDR3 nucleotides: TGCGCCAGCAGGTGGGACTCATCCTTCAATCAGCCCCAGCATTTT.

The rearrangement joins TRBV11-3 to TRBJ2-7; the match to TRBD1 covers 9 bases. CDR1 and CDR2 (germline): SGHNT, YENEEA. Germline trimming cut 5 bases from V and 1 base from J; bases unmatched to any gene: 9. CDR3 length: 16 amino acids. The CDR3 loop reads CASSQAGTGNSYEQYF. The CDR3 region has the DNA TGTGCCAGCAGCCAAGCCGGGACAGGGAATTCCTACGAGCAGTACTTC.

The chain employs TRBV25-1 and TRBJ2-7; D is possibly TRBD1 (5 bases). CDR3 size: 14 residues. Trimming pared 9 bases from V and 6 bases from J, leaving 21 bases between. Per germline, CDR1 MGHDK and CDR2 SYGVNS. CDR3: CASSTGRATTEQYF. CDR3 in DNA: TGTGCCAGTAGTACAGGCAGGGCAACGACCGAGCAGTACTTC.

This clone appeared a few times. The rearrangement uses TRBV6-7 and TRBJ2-4; D gene ambiguous. TRBV6-7 is placed among ORFs of uncertain function. There are 13 residues in the CDR3. Trimming removed 0 bases at V and 2 bases at J, with 2 bases between. The CDR3 reads CASSYSPKNIQYF. In DNA form, the CDR3 reads TGTGCCAGCAGTTACTCGCCCAAAAACATTCAGTACTTC.

This chain connects TRBV19 to TRBJ2-1; no definite D call. The CDR3 has 12 amino acids. Per germline, CDR1 LNHDA and CDR2 SQIVND (reference sequence). Trimming stripped 5 bases from V and 8 bases from J, with 10 bases between. CDR3 sequence (DNA): TGTGCCAGTAGTTCTAGACTGGATGAGCAGTTCTTC. It codes for CASSSRLDEQFF. The whole variable domain, filled in from reference TRBV19 and TRBJ2-1, reads DGGITQSPKYLFRKEGQNVTLSCEQNLNHDAMYWYRQDPGQGLRLIYYSQIVNDFQKGDIAEGYSVSREKKESFPLTVTSAQKNPTAFYLCASSSRLDEQFFGPGTRLTVL.

This clone came up once. J is TRBJ2-5 and V is TRBV18, with 7 bases fitting TRBD1. The CDR3 sequence is 15 residues long. Germline V gives CDR1 KGHSH, CDR2 LQKENI. Trimming removed 3 bases from V and 4 bases from J; junction bases left unmatched: 8. Here the CDR3 reads CASSPFGAGGETQYF. CDR3 bases: TGTGCCAGCTCACCGTTTGGGGCAGGGGGAGAGACCCAGTACTTC.

This chain links TRBV19 with TRBJ2-7; 9 bases line up with TRBD2. Germline V gene sequence: CDR1 LNHDA, CDR2 SQIVND (reference sequence). The CDR3 is 16 amino acids. The V gene end was trimmed by 6 bases and the J gene end by 4 bases; junction bases not matched to a gene: 13. The CDR3 is CASSMPSASGTYEQYF. For the CDR3, the DNA is TGTGCCAGTAGCATGCCATCGGCTAGCGGGACTTACGAGCAGTACTTC.

CDR3 protein: CASITPGDRANNEQYF. The DNA for the CDR3 is TGTGCCAGCATCACCCCGGGGGACAGGGCGAACAACGAGCAGTACTTC. The rearrangement joins TRBV28 to TRBJ2-7, with 9 positions matching TRBD1. Germline CDR1 and CDR2: MDHEN and SYDVKM. The CDR3 extends over 16 amino acids. Trimming took 7 bases from V and 5 from J; bases not matched to a gene: 15.

The J gene is TRBJ1-1, the V gene TRBV6-8; D is perhaps TRBD1 (5 bases). The V gene's germline CDR1 is MNHGY and CDR2 SAAAGT. V was clipped by 10 bases and J by 1 base, with 13 bases between them. CDR3 length: 13 amino acids. The CDR3 loop is CAIRAPPNTEAFF. The CDR3 nucleotides are TGTGCCATCAGGGCACCCCCGAACACTGAAGCTTTCTTT.